Sequencing of this TCR beta chain was carried out in a study of identical twins. This clonotype was counted a few times. The target antigen is unknown. Study-wide results and caveats: Compared with models, monozygotic twins showed more out-of-frame TCR alpha sharing.

TCRdb re-analysed the 5' RACE reads in MiXCR, keeping a single row per CDR3 protein. The profile covers 550,000 to 700,000 distinct CDR3 sequences, with nearly 10% appearing a single time and roughly 3% taken by the ten largest. The J segment lost 9 bases and the V segment lost 0 bases, leaving 4 bases of the junction unmatched. Germline assignment: CDR1 SGHRS and CDR2 YFSETQ. This CDR3 has 16 amino acids. The same sample was also used in a study of yellow fever vaccine responses in identical twins.

This chain connects TRBV5-1 to TRBJ2-1; 15 positions agree with TRBD2. The receptor was derived from a woman aged 18-30 years in good health. The material sequenced was PBMCs. The CDR3: CASSLAGLAGGLEQFF. CDR3 nucleotides: TGCGCCAGCAGCTTGGCGGGACTAGCGGGAGGTCTTGAGCAGTTCTTC.